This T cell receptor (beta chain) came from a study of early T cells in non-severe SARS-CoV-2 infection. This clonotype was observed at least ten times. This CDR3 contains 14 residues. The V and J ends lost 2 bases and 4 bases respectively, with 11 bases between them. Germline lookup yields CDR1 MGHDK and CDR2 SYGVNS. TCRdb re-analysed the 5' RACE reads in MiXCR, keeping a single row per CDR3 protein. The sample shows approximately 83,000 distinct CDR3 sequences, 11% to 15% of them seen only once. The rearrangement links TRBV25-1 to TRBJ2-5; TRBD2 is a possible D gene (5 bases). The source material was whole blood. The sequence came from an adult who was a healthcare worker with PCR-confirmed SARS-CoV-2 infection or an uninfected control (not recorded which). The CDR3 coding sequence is TGTGCCAGCAGTGAAGCGGAGGTCCGAGAGACCCAGTACTTC. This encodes CASSEAEVRETQYF.